This T cell receptor (beta chain) comes out of a study of control samples from healthy donors and cancer patients. Profiled with immunoSEQ multiplex PCR; TCRdb holds only in-frame clones, not every one. The sample gives approximately 94,000 clones, about 89% of which show up once; around 0.9% is in the top ten. Trimming pared 1 base from V and 8 bases from J, leaving 14 bases between. Per germline, CDR1 SEHNR and CDR2 FQNEAQ (reference sequence). CDR3 size: 14 residues. The sample was blood. The receptor was derived from a woman aged 25 to 39 in good health. The rearrangement links TRBV7-9 to TRBJ1-2, with a tentative D call TRBD1 (5 bases). This CDR3 reads CASSLVGGTEGYTF. CDR3 in DNA: TGTGCCAGCAGCTTAGTGGGAGGGACGGAGGGCTACACCTTC.